This T cell receptor beta chain was sequenced in a study of T cell responses to AZD1222 COVID-19 vaccine. Measured with immunoSEQ multiplex PCR; TCRdb has only the in-frame clones, and not every one. The sample comprises over 100,000 clones, roughly nine tenths of which are singletons, and 6.3% rests with the top ten. To note about this clone: Its antigen remains unidentified.

General study points: An increase in Spike-specific TCR breadth and depth was observed after two AZD1222 doses. Close to half of spike-specific TCRs reportedly recognize unmutated variant regions.

The V segment lost 4 bases and the J segment 1 base; nucleotides outside the gene matches: 5. The V gene's germline CDR1 is SGHRS and CDR2 YFSETQ. The CDR3 has 14 amino acids. This sample comprised peripheral blood, obtained on day 0 of AZD1222 vaccination. The chain recombines TRBV5-1 with TRBJ2-7, with TRBD1 matching 7 bases. This sequence was found in an adult in good health. CDR3 DNA: TGCGCCAGCAGCATTGACAGGGCTTCCTACGAGCAGTACTTC. This sequence encodes CASSIDRASYEQYF.